Listed below are T cell receptor beta chains from one sample, sequenced in a study of cytomegalovirus exposure and HLA in healthy donors. Sequenced by immunoSEQ multiplex PCR; TCRdb stores in-frame clones only, minus some. In the table there are 130,000 or so clones, about 8.5% of which are singletons. The sequencing input was PBMCs. The receptors derive from a middle-aged man in good health and CMV-seronegative. The CDR3 runs from the conserved cysteine through the conserved F or W. The order of the fields is CDR3 length, V gene, J gene, clone size, D gene, CDR3 protein, CDR3 DNA. The D gene is left open where the match is weak. Size is omitted from some rows. Given values are once, few, many or a class for expanded clones.

14	TRBV5-6	TRBJ1-2	-	-	CASSWRTENYGYTF	TGTGCCAGCAGCTGGAGGACAGAAAACTATGGCTACACCTTC
16	TRBV5-6	TRBJ2-2	-	TRBD1	CASSLVDRVRTGELFF	TGTGCCAGCAGCTTGGTGGACAGGGTTCGCACCGGGGAGCTGTTTTTT
13	TRBV10-2	TRBJ1-5	-	-	CASGGGYGQPQHF	TGCGCCAGCGGTGGGGGCTACGGTCAGCCCCAGCATTTT
15	TRBV29-1	TRBJ2-7	few	TRBD2	CSVEVRERGTYEQYF	TGCAGCGTTGAAGTGAGGGAGCGGGGGACCTACGAGCAGTACTTC
14	TRBV5-1	TRBJ2-7	few	TRBD2	CASSPSGGAYEQYF	TGCGCCAGCAGCCCTAGCGGGGGGGCTTACGAGCAGTACTTC
13	TRBV11-2	TRBJ1-6	-	-	CASSLVGESPLHF	TGTGCCAGCAGCTTAGTCGGGGAGTCACCCCTCCACTTT
16	TRBV4-2	TRBJ2-3	once	-	CASSQEKTRGTDTQYF	TGTGCCAGCAGCCAAGAAAAGACTAGAGGCACAGATACGCAGTATTTT
17	TRBV27	TRBJ2-1	few	TRBD2	CASSLGRGRGAHNEQFF	TGTGCCAGCAGTTTGGGGCGAGGGCGGGGGGCCCACAATGAGCAGTTCTTC
11	TRBV4-1	TRBJ2-5	few	-	CASSHQKTQYF	TGCGCCAGCAGCCACCAAAAGACCCAGTACTTC
13	TRBV6-5	TRBJ2-5	few	TRBD1	CASSRGQEETQYF	TGTGCCAGCAGCCGGGGACAGGAAGAGACCCAGTACTTC
17	TRBV5-1	TRBJ1-2	few	TRBD1	CASSSRRGPGHNYGYTF	TGCGCCAGCAGCTCCCGCAGGGGGCCCGGACATAACTATGGCTACACCTTC
16	TRBV4-3	TRBJ2-3	-	TRBD2	CASSQELAGVVDTQYF	TGCGCCAGCAGCCAGGAACTAGCGGGGGTAGTGGATACGCAGTATTTT
17	TRBV13	TRBJ1-4	-	TRBD1	CASSPGTGPPGEEKLFF	TGTGCCAGCAGCCCCGGGACAGGGCCACCGGGGGAGGAAAAACTGTTTTTT
15	TRBV4-2	TRBJ2-7	-	TRBD1	CASSPRQGRTYEQYF	TGTGCCAGCAGCCCCCGACAGGGGAGAACCTACGAGCAGTACTTC
13	TRBV4-1	TRBJ1-1	-	-	CASSPGWNTEAFF	TGCGCCAGCAGCCCAGGTTGGAACACTGAAGCTTTCTTT
14	TRBV19	TRBJ1-2	-	-	CASSLDRSNYGYTF	TGTGCCAGTAGTCTCGACAGGTCTAACTATGGCTACACCTTC
13	TRBV7-3	TRBJ1-2	few	-	CASSAAGSGGYTF	TGTGCCAGCAGCGCCGCCGGATCAGGGGGCTACACCTTC
16	TRBV9	TRBJ2-7	few	-	CASSVAPTEEGYEQYF	TGTGCCAGCAGCGTAGCTCCGACGGAGGAGGGCTACGAGCAGTACTTC
13	TRBV28	TRBJ1-5	few	TRBD1	CASSGQGGQPQHF	TGTGCCAGCAGTGGACAGGGCGGCCAGCCCCAGCATTTT
15	TRBV11-3	TRBJ2-2	-	TRBD1	CASSQGQDWTGELFF	TGTGCCAGCAGCCAAGGACAGGATTGGACCGGGGAGCTGTTTTTT
13	TRBV19	TRBJ1-2	few	TRBD1	CASSQGEVNGYTF	TGTGCCAGTAGTCAGGGGGAAGTGAATGGCTACACCTTC
14	TRBV4-1	TRBJ2-1	-	TRBD2	CASSQPTSGVDQFF	TGCGCCAGCAGCCAGCCTACTAGCGGGGTTGACCAGTTCTTC
16	TRBV5-4	TRBJ2-1	-	-	CASTLGGGHSYNEQFF	TGTGCCAGTACGCTCGGTGGGGGACACTCCTACAATGAGCAGTTCTTC
13	TRBV5-6	TRBJ1-1	-	-	CASPCKCDTEAFF	TGTGCCAGCCCTTGTAAGTGCGACACTGAAGCTTTCTTT
16	TRBV10-3	TRBJ1-5	few	-	CAISDQAGLSNQPQHF	TGTGCCATCAGTGACCAGGCGGGGTTAAGCAATCAGCCCCAGCATTTT
17	TRBV5-1	TRBJ1-3	-	TRBD1	CASSLAGTGVAGNTIYF	TGCGCCAGCAGCCTCGCCGGGACAGGGGTGGCTGGAAACACCATATATTTT
13	TRBV9	TRBJ1-5	few	-	CASSGLSNQPQHF	TGTGCCAGCAGCGGTCTTAGCAATCAGCCCCAGCATTTT
17	TRBV4-3	TRBJ1-2	few	-	CASSQSIWGRGGYGYTF	TGCGCCAGCAGCCAATCGATATGGGGCAGGGGTGGCTATGGCTACACCTTC
18	TRBV6-4	TRBJ1-2	-	TRBD1	CASSDRFTRDRGELGYTF	TGTGCCAGCAGTGACAGATTCACCAGGGACAGGGGAGAACTTGGCTACACCTTC
14	TRBV9	TRBJ2-4	few	-	CASSVGGGRNIQYF	TGTGCCAGCAGCGTAGGAGGAGGAAGGAACATTCAGTACTTC
13	TRBV4-1	TRBJ2-2	-	-	CASSLWGAGELFF	TGCGCCAGCAGCCTGTGGGGGGCCGGGGAGCTGTTTTTT
13	TRBV10-2	TRBJ2-5	-	-	CASSDQIRETQYF	TGCGCCAGCAGTGACCAGATTCGAGAGACCCAGTACTTC
17	TRBV2	TRBJ1-1	-	-	CASSEPGLPTLRTEAFF	TGTGCCAGCAGTGAGCCGGGACTTCCGACCCTCCGGACTGAAGCTTTCTTT
14	TRBV30	TRBJ1-1	few	TRBD1	CAWRGDREPTEAFF	TGTGCCTGGAGGGGGGACAGGGAGCCCACTGAAGCTTTCTTT
17	TRBV9	TRBJ2-5	few	TRBD2	CASSVGSASGDLGTQYF	TGTGCCAGCAGCGTAGGTTCGGCTAGCGGGGACCTGGGGACCCAGTACTTC
15	TRBV6-5	TRBJ2-3	few	-	CASSYGDFSTDTQYF	TGTGCCAGCAGTTACGGGGACTTTTCCACAGATACGCAGTATTTT
13	TRBV6-5	TRBJ1-2	-	-	CASSPSFLYGYTF	TGTGCCAGCAGCCCGTCCTTCCTCTATGGCTACACCTTC
14	TRBV6-5	TRBJ1-6	-	-	CASSRSLKDSPLHF	TGTGCCAGCAGCCGTAGCCTGAAGGATTCACCCCTCCACTTT
14	TRBV6-1	TRBJ1-5	-	TRBD1	CASSGTGINQPQHF	TGTGCCAGCAGTGGGACAGGAATCAATCAGCCCCAGCATTTT
11	TRBV7-2	TRBJ2-1	few	-	CASTRGTEQFF	TGTGCCAGCACCAGGGGAACTGAGCAGTTCTTC
14	TRBV7-2	TRBJ2-1	-	TRBD1	CASSSRDSYNEQFF	TGTGCCAGCAGCTCCCGGGACAGCTACAATGAGCAGTTCTTC
12	TRBV28	TRBJ1-1	few	-	CASSLQGTEAFF	TGTGCCAGCAGTCTACAGGGCACTGAAGCTTTCTTT
16	TRBV18	TRBJ1-5	few	-	CASSPNGGRNDQPQHF	TGTGCCAGCTCACCAAACGGGGGTCGGAATGATCAGCCCCAGCATTTT
14	TRBV29-1	TRBJ1-1	few	-	CSALGSGGLTEAFF	TGCAGCGCCCTGGGGAGCGGGGGGCTCACTGAAGCTTTCTTT
13	TRBV2	TRBJ1-1	few	-	CASTRPGEGEAFF	TGTGCCAGCACCCGCCCAGGGGAGGGTGAAGCTTTCTTT
22	TRBV2	TRBJ1-6	few	TRBD1	CASSYSLGQGIWGSSYNSPLHF	TGTGCCAGCAGCTACAGCCTTGGACAGGGGATTTGGGGTAGCTCCTATAATTCACCCCTCCACTTT
15	TRBV4-1	TRBJ1-1	few	-	CASSQDKGRRTEAFF	TGCGCCAGCAGCCAAGATAAGGGGCGCCGAACTGAAGCTTTCTTT
15	TRBV7-8	TRBJ2-2	few	-	CASSVGLANTGELFF	TGTGCCAGCAGCGTCGGACTGGCGAACACCGGGGAGCTGTTTTTT
15	TRBV5-4	TRBJ1-6	few	TRBD1	CASSPEGTGVSPLHF	TGTGCCAGCAGCCCGGAGGGGACAGGGGTTTCACCCCTCCACTTT
13	TRBV5-6	TRBJ2-5	few	-	CASSWAGRETQYF	TGTGCCAGCAGCTGGGCAGGGAGGGAGACCCAGTACTTC
14	TRBV28	TRBJ2-7	once	TRBD2	CASTPSGGSYEQYF	TGTGCCAGCACCCCCTCGGGGGGCTCCTACGAGCAGTACTTC
13	TRBV6-1	TRBJ1-2	-	TRBD1	CASSDDRGYGYTF	TGTGCCAGCAGTGATGACAGGGGCTATGGCTACACCTTC
11	TRBV4-3	TRBJ1-1	few	-	CASRQSGKAFF	TGCGCCAGCAGACAATCAGGGAAAGCTTTCTTT
12	TRBV29-1	TRBJ2-7	few	TRBD1	CSVRQGEHEQYF	TGCAGCGTCCGACAGGGTGAACACGAGCAGTACTTC
14	TRBV7-2	TRBJ1-2	-	TRBD1	CASSSQGGRYGYTF	TGTGCCAGCAGCTCTCAGGGGGGCCGGTATGGCTACACCTTC
14	TRBV6-1	TRBJ2-5	-	-	CASSEGGVQETQYF	TGTGCCAGCAGTGAAGGGGGGGTCCAAGAGACCCAGTACTTC